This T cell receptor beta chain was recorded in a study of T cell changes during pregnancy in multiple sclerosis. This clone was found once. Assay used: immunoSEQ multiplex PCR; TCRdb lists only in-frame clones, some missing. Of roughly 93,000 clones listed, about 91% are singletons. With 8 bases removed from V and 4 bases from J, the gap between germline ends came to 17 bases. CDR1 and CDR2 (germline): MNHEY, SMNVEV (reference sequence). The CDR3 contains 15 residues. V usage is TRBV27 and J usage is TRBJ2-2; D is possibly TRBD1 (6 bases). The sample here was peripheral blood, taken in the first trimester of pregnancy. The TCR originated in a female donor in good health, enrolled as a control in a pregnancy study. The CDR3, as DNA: TGTGCCAGCTGTCTAGGGGGTCGGGGCACCGGGGAGCTGTTTTTT. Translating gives CASCLGGRGTGELFF.